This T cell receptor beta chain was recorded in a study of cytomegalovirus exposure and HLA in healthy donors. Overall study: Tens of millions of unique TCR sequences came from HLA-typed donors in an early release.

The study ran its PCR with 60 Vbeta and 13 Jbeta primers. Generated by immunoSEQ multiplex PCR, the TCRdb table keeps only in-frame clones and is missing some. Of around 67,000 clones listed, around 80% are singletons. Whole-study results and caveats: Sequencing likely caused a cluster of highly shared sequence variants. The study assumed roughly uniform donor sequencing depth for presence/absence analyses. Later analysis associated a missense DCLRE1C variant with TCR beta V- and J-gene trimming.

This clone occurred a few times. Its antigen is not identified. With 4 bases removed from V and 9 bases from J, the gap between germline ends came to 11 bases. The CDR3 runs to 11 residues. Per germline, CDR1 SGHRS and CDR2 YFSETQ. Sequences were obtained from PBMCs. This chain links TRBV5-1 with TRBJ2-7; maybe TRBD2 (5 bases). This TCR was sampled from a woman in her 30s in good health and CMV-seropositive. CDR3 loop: CASSPGRGQYF. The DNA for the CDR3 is TGCGCCAGCAGCCCGGGTCGGGGGCAGTACTTC.